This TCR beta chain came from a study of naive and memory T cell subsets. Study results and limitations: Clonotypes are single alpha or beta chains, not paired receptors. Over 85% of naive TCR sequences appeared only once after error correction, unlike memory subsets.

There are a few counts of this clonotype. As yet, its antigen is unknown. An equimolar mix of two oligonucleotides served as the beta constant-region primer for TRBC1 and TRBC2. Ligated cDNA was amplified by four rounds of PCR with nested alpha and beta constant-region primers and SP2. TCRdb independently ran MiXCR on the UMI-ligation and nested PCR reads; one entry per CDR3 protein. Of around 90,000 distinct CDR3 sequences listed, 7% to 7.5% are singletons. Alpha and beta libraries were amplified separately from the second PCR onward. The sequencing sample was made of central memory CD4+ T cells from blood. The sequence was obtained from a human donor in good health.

For the CDR3, the DNA is TGTGCCTGGAGTCCAGGGGGCATCTATGGCTACACCTTC. Protein sequence: CAWSPGGIYGYTF. The chain couples TRBV30 to TRBJ1-2, with TRBD1 identical over 8 bases. Germline assignment: CDR1 GTSNPN and CDR2 SVGIG (reference sequence). The CDR3 runs 13 residues. V was clipped by 2 bases and J by 4 bases; unmatched bases: 3.